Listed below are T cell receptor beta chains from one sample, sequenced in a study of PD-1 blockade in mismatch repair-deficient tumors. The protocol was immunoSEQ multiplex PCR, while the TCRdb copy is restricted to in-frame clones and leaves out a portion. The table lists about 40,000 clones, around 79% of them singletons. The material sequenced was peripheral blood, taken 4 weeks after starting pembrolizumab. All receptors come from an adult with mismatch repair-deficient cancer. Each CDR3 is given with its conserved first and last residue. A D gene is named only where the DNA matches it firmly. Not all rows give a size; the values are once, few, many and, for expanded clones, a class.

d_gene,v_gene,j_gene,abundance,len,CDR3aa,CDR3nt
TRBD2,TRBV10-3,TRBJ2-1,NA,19,CAISETIVVAGGAYNEQFF,TGTGCCATCAGTGAGACAATTGTGGTAGCGGGAGGCGCCTACAATGAGCAGTTCTTC
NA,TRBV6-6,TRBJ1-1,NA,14,CASGDRRMNTEAFF,TGTGCCAGCGGGGACCGACGGATGAACACTGAAGCTTTCTTT
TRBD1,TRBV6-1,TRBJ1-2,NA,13,CASTRTGEDGYTF,TGTGCCAGCACCCGCACAGGGGAAGATGGCTACACCTTC
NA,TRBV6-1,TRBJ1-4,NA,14,CASWPPGGNEKLFF,TGTGCCAGCTGGCCTCCGGGCGGGAATGAAAAACTGTTTTTT
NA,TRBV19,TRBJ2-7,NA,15,CASSIDPGTIYEQYF,TGTGCCAGTAGTATAGATCCCGGGACAATCTACGAGCAGTACTTC
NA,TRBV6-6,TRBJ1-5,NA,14,CASRTGNTNQPQHF,TGTGCCAGCAGAACAGGGAACACCAATCAGCCCCAGCATTTT
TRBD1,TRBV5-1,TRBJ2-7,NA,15,CASSSGTGGSYEQYF,TGCGCCAGCAGCTCCGGGACAGGGGGAAGCTACGAGCAGTACTTC
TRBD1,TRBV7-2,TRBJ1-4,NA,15,CASSPRTGFNEKLFF,TGTGCCAGCAGCCCGCGGACAGGCTTTAATGAAAAACTGTTTTTT
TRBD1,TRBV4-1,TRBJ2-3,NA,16,CASSQAGRGLTDTQYF,TGCGCCAGCAGCCAAGCAGGCAGGGGGCTCACAGATACGCAGTATTTT
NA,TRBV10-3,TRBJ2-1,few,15,CAISGSGSAREEQFF,TGTGCCATCAGTGGCTCGGGATCAGCGAGGGAAGAGCAGTTCTTC
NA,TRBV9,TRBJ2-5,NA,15,CASTGGDGVGETQYF,TGTGCCAGCACCGGCGGTGATGGGGTCGGGGAGACCCAGTACTTC
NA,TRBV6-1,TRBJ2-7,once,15,CASSEGPGLDYEQYF,TGTGCCAGCAGTGAAGGCCCAGGACTGGACTACGAGCAGTACTTC
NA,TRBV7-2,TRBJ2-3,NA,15,CASSSAGPLLDTQYF,TGTGCCAGCAGCTCTGCGGGTCCCTTATTAGATACGCAGTATTTT